This is a list of T cell receptor beta chains from one sample in a study of T cells expressing NK-cell markers. For each CDR3 protein, TCRdb gives one entry from its re-call of the 5' RACE reads, without DNA. The sample includes about 260,000 distinct CDR3 sequences. The sequenced sample was blood T cells: a sorted CD56 or NKG2C T cell subset, CD4+ or CD8+ T cells, or bulk PBMC T cells (not recorded which). The receptors derive from a woman between 18 and 70 years old in good health. The CDR3 runs from the conserved cysteine through the conserved F or W.

j_call	v_call	cdr3_aa
TRBJ1-5	TRBV3-1	CASSQDRASNQPQHF
TRBJ2-2	TRBV30	CACHGPNLAGELFF
TRBJ2-1	TRBV7-2	CASSLQRYNEQFF
TRBJ2-1	TRBV28	CASSRTGLWDNEQFF
TRBJ1-2	TRBV29-1	CSVEDGQGPNYGYTF
TRBJ2-7	TRBV5-1	CASSLGGTGRSYEQYF
TRBJ2-5	TRBV3-1	CASSPNPGTEETQYF
TRBJ2-1	TRBV12-3/TRBV12-4	CASSLRVSGNNEQFF
TRBJ2-1	TRBV25-1	CASSDNSSYNEQFF
TRBJ2-3	TRBV10-3	CAISEYSGGADTQYF
TRBJ1-2	TRBV20-1	CSAWGTGVNYGYTF
TRBJ2-6	TRBV20-1	CSAPGRRANVLTF
TRBJ2-1	TRBV4-3	CASSLRLVGGEQFF
TRBJ2-1	TRBV7-2	CASSLSGYNEQFF
TRBJ2-1	TRBV28	CASSFFFTAGVRPLLNNEQFF
TRBJ2-1	TRBV12-3/TRBV12-4	CASILGGVGEQFF
TRBJ2-5	TRBV7-2	CASSATSRRTQYF
TRBJ1-2	TRBV12-3/TRBV12-4	CASSLVRGYGYTF
TRBJ2-7	TRBV10-3	CAVSGGHSNEQYF
TRBJ1-1	TRBV5-5	CASSLIEGVTEAFF
TRBJ1-6	TRBV20-1	CSASTGTGSYNSPLHF
TRBJ2-7	TRBV6-1	CASSDGLADSYEQYF
TRBJ2-1	TRBV5-4	CASSFGLAGGDEQFF
TRBJ2-2	TRBV7-6	CASSLRTGFNGELFF
TRBJ1-4	TRBV11-2	CASSFSPPRFGAQGEKLFF
TRBJ2-2	TRBV5-4	CASSGRPNTGELFF
TRBJ2-6	TRBV11-2	CASSQRGSGANVLTF
TRBJ2-1	TRBV9	CASSGQGDNEQFF
TRBJ2-7	TRBV5-1	CASSLASSGKTYEQYF
TRBJ2-5	TRBV7-9	CASSLAEVAGPQETQYF
TRBJ1-4	TRBV6-1	CASIRDRGNEKLFF
TRBJ1-3	TRBV7-4	CASSRGPRYYGTIYF
TRBJ1-4	TRBV6-2/TRBV6-3	CASSRQGEKLFF
TRBJ1-1	TRBV2	CASRMGTENTEAFF
TRBJ1-6	TRBV12-3/TRBV12-4	CASSFRASYNSPLHF
TRBJ2-7	TRBV20-1	CSARDWTRDFYEQYF
TRBJ2-1	TRBV10-3	CAISGDRGSYNEQFF
TRBJ2-1	TRBV28	CASTGWREGPNEQFF
TRBJ1-4	TRBV10-3	CAISEWGVPNEKLFF
TRBJ1-6	TRBV7-2	CASSSTVSNSPLHF
TRBJ1-1	TRBV7-2	CASSPQGNTEAFF
TRBJ1-4	TRBV5-1	CASSSGVANEKLFF
TRBJ2-1	TRBV7-3	CASSLSGGAEQFF
TRBJ2-3	TRBV20-1	CSARDASGADTQYF
TRBJ2-4	TRBV2	CASSEIIQAGAENIQYF
TRBJ2-3	TRBV4-3	CASSQELRTADTDTQYF
TRBJ2-1	TRBV20-1	CSARDLRGAGHNEQFF
TRBJ2-3	TRBV6-1	CASRASGTSLTDTQYF